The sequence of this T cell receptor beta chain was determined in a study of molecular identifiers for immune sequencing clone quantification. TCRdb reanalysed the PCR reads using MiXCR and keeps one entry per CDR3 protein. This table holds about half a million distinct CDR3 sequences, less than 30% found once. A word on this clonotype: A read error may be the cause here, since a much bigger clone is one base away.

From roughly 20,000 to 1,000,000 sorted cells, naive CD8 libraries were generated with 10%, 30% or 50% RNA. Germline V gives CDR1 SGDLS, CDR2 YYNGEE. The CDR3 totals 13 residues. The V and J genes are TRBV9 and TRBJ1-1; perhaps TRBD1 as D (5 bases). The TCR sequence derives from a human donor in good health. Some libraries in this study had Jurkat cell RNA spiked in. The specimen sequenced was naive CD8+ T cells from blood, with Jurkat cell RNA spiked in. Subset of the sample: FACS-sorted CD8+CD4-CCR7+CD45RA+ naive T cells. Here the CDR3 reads CASSVRPGTEASF. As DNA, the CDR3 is TGTGCCAGCAGCGTCCGTCCAGGGACTGAAGCTTCCTTT. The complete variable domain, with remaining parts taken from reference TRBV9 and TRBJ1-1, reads DSGVTQTPKHLITATGQRVTLRCSPRSGDLSVYWYQQSLDQGLQFLIQYYNGEERAKGNILERFSAQQFPDLHSELNLSSLELGDSALYFCASSVRPGTEASFGQGTRLTVV.